This T cell receptor beta chain was sequenced for a study of ipilimumab plus nivolumab after autologous stem cell transplantation. This CDR3 comprises 15 residues. Germline V gene sequence: CDR1 MDHEN, CDR2 SYDVKM. V was clipped by 5 bases and J by 8 bases; unmatched bases: 9. The protocol was immunoSEQ multiplex PCR, while the TCRdb copy is restricted to in-frame clones and leaves out a portion. Here the sample spans about 43,000 clones, around nine tenths being singletons. The chain employs TRBV28 and TRBJ1-4; 9 bases are a match to TRBD1. The receptor's source is a male donor with multiple myeloma. Sample: PBMCs, taken in a trial of ipilimumab plus nivolumab as post-transplant consolidation. CDR3 amino acids: CASSQTPGTGEKLFF. The CDR3 nucleotides read TGTGCCAGCAGTCAGACCCCCGGGACAGGGGAAAAACTGTTTTTT.